Presented here are 26 T cell receptor beta chains from one specimen sequenced in a study of beta chain features in type 1 diabetes. Isolated RNA was reverse transcribed in full, so expressed TCRB transcripts were sequenced. Profiled with immunoSEQ multiplex PCR; TCRdb holds only in-frame clones, not every one. The sample shows 350,000 to 450,000 clones, over 11% of them seen only once. Sequencing was done on a sample of naive CD4+ T cells from blood. The source is a man under 40 in good health.

This clone has only a few counts. The chain recombines TRBV29-1 with TRBJ2-2; 8 bases match TRBD2. The junction had 8 bases not matched to a gene; V was cut back by 7 bases and J by 4 bases. Germline V gene sequence: CDR1 SQVTM, CDR2 ANQGSEA. The CDR3 has 14 amino acids. The chain's CDR3 is CSGQAGVGTGELFF. The CDR3 DNA sequence: TGCAGCGGCCAAGCGGGAGTCGGCACCGGGGAGCTGTTTTTT.

The V and J genes are TRBV7-9 and TRBJ1-2, with unresolved D. V was cut by 5 bases and J by 8 bases, with 15 bases left in between. CDR1 is SEHNR, CDR2 FQNEAQ, per germline (reference sequence). The CDR3 covers 13 residues. In DNA form, the CDR3 reads TGTGCCAGCAGCGATTCCGGGCGGGCCGGCTACACCTTC. This codes for CASSDSGRAGYTF.

The table lists this clone with a count of one. The chain couples TRBV6-1 to TRBJ1-5; D is perhaps TRBD1 (5 bases). Deletions cut 1 base from V and 7 bases from J, with 8 bases between. Germline V CDR1 and CDR2: MNHNS, SASEGT. The CDR3 spans 13 residues. The CDR3 region is CASSEGNRQPQHF. The DNA of the CDR3 is TGTGCCAGCAGTGAAGGGAACAGGCAGCCCCAGCATTTT.

The gene calls are TRBV30 and TRBJ1-2, with 9 bases that match TRBD1. This CDR3 is 13 amino acids long. Trimming took 0 bases from V and 6 from J; bases not matched to a gene: 2. The germline CDR1 and CDR2 sequences are GTSNPN and SVGIG (reference sequence). DNA for the CDR3: TGTGCCTGGAGTGTAGACAGGGGGGATGGCTACACCTTC. Protein product: CAWSVDRGDGYTF.

The CDR3 region has the DNA TGCGCCAGCAGCCACCTCCGGGACTACCGCAATGAGCAGTTCTTC. This sequence encodes CASSHLRDYRNEQFF. The genes are TRBV4-1 and TRBJ2-1, with TRBD2 matching over 7 bases. CDR3 size: 15 residues. Germline CDR1 is MGHRA and CDR2 is YSYEKL. With V trimmed by 3 bases and J by 6 bases, 8 bases remained unmatched.

This clone was detected a few times. The rearrangement joins TRBV29-1 to TRBJ2-1; tentative D call: TRBD1 (5 bases). This CDR3 comprises 14 residues. V lost 4 bases to trimming and J lost 5 bases, with 15 bases between them. Per the germline V gene, CDR1 is SQVTM and CDR2 is ANQGSEA. In DNA form, the CDR3 reads TGCAGCGTTGTAGGGGTCAGACGGCACAATGAGCAGTTCTTC. Translated: CSVVGVRRHNEQFF.

V is TRBV4-1 and J is TRBJ2-3; weak D call: TRBD2 (5 bases). The CDR3 runs 15 residues. Trimming shortened V by 2 bases and J by 1 base, and 10 bases separated the two germline ends. Germline lookup yields CDR1 MGHRA and CDR2 YSYEKL. CDR3 sequence: CASSQLGLGTDTQYF. For the CDR3, the DNA is TGCGCCAGCAGCCAACTCGGACTTGGCACAGATACGCAGTATTTT.

The chain has TRBV6-6 and TRBJ2-2; 7 nucleotides line up with TRBD1. The CDR3 has 13 amino acids. Germline assignment: CDR1 MNHNY and CDR2 SVGAGI (reference sequence). J gave up 6 bases and V 2 bases, and 0 bases lay outside the gene matches. The CDR3 reads CASSYRGPGELFF. The CDR3 nucleotides are TGTGCCAGCAGTTACAGGGGGCCCGGGGAGCTGTTTTTT.

The rearrangement joins TRBV30 to TRBJ2-2, with D unresolved. The CDR3 has 13 residues. Germline CDR1 reads GTSNPN; CDR2 reads SVGIG (reference sequence). V was pared by 0 bases and J by 4 bases, with 6 bases between. CDR3 coding DNA: TGTGCCTGGAGTGTAAAAAGCACCGGGGAGCTGTTTTTT. It translates to CAWSVKSTGELFF.

In its sample, this clone was seen a few times. The J gene is TRBJ2-7, the V gene TRBV23-1; 8 bases are shared with TRBD1. TRBV23-1 is classed as an ORF, of uncertain function. The length of the CDR3 is 14 residues. Trimming took 9 bases from V and 5 from J; bases not matched to a gene: 12. DNA of the CDR3: TGCGCCAGGCACGACCGGGACAGGCTCCACGAGCAGTACTTC. Translated: CARHDRDRLHEQYF.

This clone was seen at least ten times. DNA of the CDR3: TGTGCCAGCTCGGGGAATCAGCTCGAGCAGTACGTC. Translation gives CASSGNQLEQYV. The chain joins TRBV2 to TRBJ2-7; TRBD2 is a possible D gene (5 bases). Deletions cut 8 bases from V and 6 bases from J, with 14 bases between. This CDR3 has 12 amino acids. Germline CDR1 and CDR2: SNHLY and FYNNEI.

The rearrangement links TRBV7-2 to TRBJ2-5, with no clear D. This CDR3 spans 13 amino acids. V gave up 4 bases and J gave up 4 bases, with 10 bases separating them. Germline CDR1 reads SGHTA; CDR2 reads FQGNSA. The CDR3 region is CASSSNIGETQYF. The CDR3 region has the DNA TGTGCCAGCAGCTCCAACATCGGAGAGACCCAGTACTTC.

The chain uses TRBV4-1 and TRBJ2-3; D remains ambiguous. The CDR3 totals 13 residues. Trimming removed 0 bases from V and 5 bases from J, with 6 bases in between. CDR1 is MGHRA, CDR2 YSYEKL, per germline. CDR3 amino acids: CASSQEPRDTQYF. Written as DNA, the CDR3 is TGCGCCAGCAGCCAAGAGCCGAGAGATACGCAGTATTTT.

This clone has only a few counts. The chain recombines TRBV18 with TRBJ2-1; D remains unclear. The CDR3 spans 17 residues. Germline V gene data show CDR1 as KGHSH and CDR2 as LQKENI. V lost 2 bases and J lost 5, with 19 bases in between. CDR3 in DNA: TGTGCCAGCTCACCATCAATGTTGCGGACGCTAAACAATGAGCAGTTCTTC. It yields the protein CASSPSMLRTLNNEQFF.

This clone has just a few counts. The chain joins TRBV30 to TRBJ1-2, with 10 bases lining up with TRBD1. The CDR3 covers 16 residues. Germline V gives CDR1 GTSNPN, CDR2 SVGIG (reference sequence). After removal of 4 bases from V and 0 bases from J, the junction contained 8 bases not matched to a gene. Here the CDR3 DNA reads TGTGCCTGGACTCTCGGGACAGGGGCTTCTAACTATGGCTACACCTTC. This translates into CAWTLGTGASNYGYTF.

V gene TRBV7-6 combines with J gene TRBJ1-2; TRBD1 matches at 9 bases. This CDR3 spans 14 amino acids. CDR1 is SGHVS, CDR2 FNYEAQ, per germline. Losses at the gene ends were 8 bases for V and 8 bases for J; bases not matched to a gene: 12. The CDR3 DNA reads TGTGCCAGCGGCAACAGGGGGCGGGAAAGAGGCTACACCTTC. It specifies CASGNRGRERGYTF.

V is TRBV25-1 and J is TRBJ2-3; 9 nucleotides agree with TRBD2. There are 14 residues in the CDR3. Germline values: CDR1 MGHDK, CDR2 SYGVNS. The V segment lost 5 bases and the J segment 4 bases; nucleotides outside the gene matches: 4. The CDR3 loop reads CASSRRGGPDTQYF. The CDR3 DNA reads TGTGCCAGCAGTAGGCGGGGGGGCCCAGATACGCAGTATTTT.

This chain uses TRBV7-8 with TRBJ2-7; a possible D gene is TRBD1 (6 bases). There are 14 residues in the CDR3. CDR1 and CDR2 (germline): SGHVS, FQNEAQ. V lost 1 base, J lost 2 bases, and 9 bases lay in between. The CDR3 region is CASSLVPGAYEQYF. DNA for the CDR3: TGTGCCAGCAGCTTAGTTCCAGGGGCCTACGAGCAGTACTTC.

The chain carries TRBV9 and TRBJ1-6, with D unclear. Trimming stripped 0 bases from V and 6 bases from J, with 13 bases between. The CDR3 totals 16 residues. Germline V gene lookup returns CDR1 SGDLS and CDR2 YYNGEE. As DNA, the CDR3 is TGTGCCAGCAGCGTAGCAGTCGACACTCCTAATTCACCCCTCCACTTT. Translating gives CASSVAVDTPNSPLHF.

This clone came up a few times. The rearrangement uses TRBV2 and TRBJ1-3; D may be TRBD1 (6 bases). In germline, CDR1 is SNHLY, CDR2 FYNNEI. CDR3 length: 15 residues. Deletions cut 4 bases from V and 0 bases from J, with 10 bases between. CDR3 protein: CASSGGHYSGNTIYF. DNA for the CDR3: TGTGCCAGCAGTGGGGGACACTACTCTGGAAACACCATATATTTT.

This clone was detected a few times. The J gene is TRBJ1-1, the V gene TRBV7-9; TRBD1 is a possible D gene (6 bases). Germline CDR1 is SEHNR and CDR2 is FQNEAQ (reference sequence). Trimming shortened V by 6 bases and J by 6 bases, and 11 bases separated the two germline ends. This CDR3 has 12 residues. DNA for the CDR3: TGTGCCAGCAGGCCGCAGGGGCCTGAAGCTTTCTTT. Translated: CASRPQGPEAFF.

This clone was picked up a small number of times. The gene calls are TRBV6-5 and TRBJ2-7; D ambiguous. The CDR3 consists of 12 residues. V lost 7 bases to trimming and J lost 4 bases, with 11 bases between them. Germline-derived CDR1 and CDR2 are MNHEY and SVGAGI. The CDR3 region is CASTSIKYEQYF. CDR3 DNA sequence: TGTGCCAGCACCTCAATTAAATACGAGCAGTACTTC.

In this sample, this clone turned up a few times. The chain uses TRBV7-2 and TRBJ2-5; D is perhaps TRBD2 (5 bases). V was cut by 4 bases and J by 9 bases, with 12 bases left in between. CDR1 SGHTA and CDR2 FQGNSA come from the germline V gene. The CDR3 length is 12 residues. CDR3 loop: CASSSPLGAQYF. CDR3 bases: TGTGCCAGCAGCTCACCTCTCGGGGCCCAGTACTTC.

A few counts support this clone. Other DNA sequences from this sample encode an identical CDR3 as well. The chain combines TRBV11-2 with TRBJ2-3, with D perhaps TRBD2 (5 bases). V was trimmed by 3 bases and J by 0 bases, leaving 7 bases between them. Germline CDR1 reads SGHAT; CDR2 reads FQNNGV. CDR3 size: 14 residues. CDR3 sequence (DNA): TGTGCCAGCAGCTTCAGGACTAGCACAGATACGCAGTATTTT. Its translation: CASSFRTSTDTQYF.

This clone was seen a handful of times. CDR3 nucleotides: TGCAGCGTTGATGCCAGGGTTGGATCGGATACGCAGTATTTT. This gives the protein CSVDARVGSDTQYF. The chain carries TRBV29-1 and TRBJ2-3, with a weak D call TRBD1 (5 bases). The germline V gene has CDR1 SQVTM and CDR2 ANQGSEA. V was pared by 3 bases and J by 6 bases, with 16 bases between. The CDR3 spans 14 residues.

This clone appeared a few times. It may be a read error: a sequence one base away is much more abundant. Other DNA sequences in this sample translate to the same CDR3. V is TRBV5-6 and J is TRBJ2-5, with D uncertain. V lost 2 bases and J lost 4, with 3 bases in between. The V gene's germline CDR1 is SGHDT and CDR2 YYEEEE. The CDR3 has 11 residues. In nucleotides, the CDR3 is TGTGCCAGCAGCTTCGGAGAGACCCAGTACTTC. It yields the protein CASSFGETQYF.